What follows are 27 T cell receptor beta chains derived from one specimen sequenced in a study of beta chain features in type 1 diabetes. Whole-study findings and limits: All four CD4+ subsets from Type 1 diabetes patients carried moderately but significantly shorter TCRB CDR3s.

These receptors lack a known antigen. Every isolated RNA sample was fully reverse transcribed, so sequencing captured expressed TCRB transcripts. TCRdb's table, derived via immunoSEQ multiplex PCR, lists solely in-frame clones and lacks some. The sample has 250,000 to 350,000 clones, 15% seen once. Sequenced input: naive CD4+ T cells from blood. Receptor source: a man in his late teens or twenties with type 1 diabetes.

The V gene is TRBV7-2, the J gene TRBJ2-1; D gene ambiguous. The CDR3 length is 13 residues. Germline assignment: CDR1 SGHTA and CDR2 FQGNSA. The V gene lost 7 bases and the J gene lost 8 bases, with 15 bases spanning the gap. The CDR3 DNA reads as TGTGCCAGCACCCCAACCCGCGGCGATGAGCAGTTCTTC. Protein: CASTPTRGDEQFF.

This clone appeared a few times. The chain uses TRBV7-2 and TRBJ2-7; 9 positions match TRBD1. The V gene end was trimmed by 5 bases and the J gene end by 7 bases; junction bases not matched to a gene: 9. The CDR3 loop spans 14 amino acids. The V gene's germline CDR1 is SGHTA and CDR2 FQGNSA. CDR3 in amino acids: CASSPTGGGEEQYF. The CDR3 region has the DNA TGTGCCAGCAGCCCAACAGGGGGCGGCGAGGAGCAGTACTTC. The variable domain in full, completed from reference TRBV7-2 and TRBJ2-7, reads GAGVSQSPSNKVTEKGKDVELRCDPISGHTALYWYRQSLGQGLEFLIYFQGNSAPDKSGLPSDRFSAERTGGSVSTLTIQRTQQEDSAVYLCASSPTGGGEEQYFGPGTRLTVT.

The sample holds a few counts of this clone. The chain recombines TRBV7-8 with TRBJ2-2; 10 bases agree with TRBD1. V lost 5 bases, J lost 6 bases, and 9 bases stayed unmatched. The germline gives CDR1 SGHVS, CDR2 FQNEAQ. The CDR3 spans 16 residues. CDR3 DNA: TGTGCCAGCAGCGTGACGGGACAGGGGTTAGCCGGGGAGCTGTTTTTT. It specifies CASSVTGQGLAGELFF.

The chain combines TRBV7-9 with TRBJ2-3; 8 bases align to TRBD1. The germline gives CDR1 SEHNR, CDR2 FQNEAQ (reference sequence). CDR3 length equals 14 residues. J was trimmed by 4 bases and V by 3 bases; bases with no gene match: 3. The DNA for the CDR3 is TGTGCCAGCAGCTTGGACAGGGTGGCAGATACGCAGTATTTT. It yields the protein CASSLDRVADTQYF.

This sequence joins TRBV7-9 and TRBJ1-1, with 9 bases identical to TRBD1. V lost 6 bases to trimming and J lost 0 bases; unmatched junction nucleotides: 11. The CDR3 has 17 amino acids. Germline loops: CDR1 SEHNR, CDR2 FQNEAQ (reference sequence). The CDR3 sequence is CASRWNRGLNMNTEAFF. In DNA form, the CDR3 reads TGTGCCAGCAGATGGAACAGGGGGCTAAACATGAACACTGAAGCTTTCTTT.

CDR3 sequence: CASSVVGTSGGVSEQFF. The CDR3, as DNA: TGTGCCAGCAGCGTAGTTGGGACTAGCGGGGGGGTCAGTGAGCAGTTCTTC. The rearrangement joins TRBV9 to TRBJ2-1; 16 nucleotides agree with TRBD2. The CDR3 consists of 17 residues. The germline CDR1 and CDR2 sequences are SGDLS and YYNGEE. V gave up 0 bases and J gave up 9 bases; unmatched junction bases: 6.

The chain is built from TRBV6-5 and TRBJ2-3; D is unresolved. This CDR3 has 15 residues. Germline V CDR1 and CDR2: MNHEY, SVGAGI. V was shortened by 10 bases and J by 4 bases, with 21 bases between the two germline ends. CDR3: CATKRSGPSADTQYF. The CDR3, as DNA: TGTGCCACCAAAAGAAGTGGCCCGAGCGCAGATACGCAGTATTTT.

V gene TRBV2 combines with J gene TRBJ1-1; TRBD1 matches at 7 bases. The CDR3 is made up of 15 amino acids. Looked up from germline, CDR1 is SNHLY and CDR2 is FYNNEI. J gave up 0 bases and V 6 bases, and 7 bases lay outside the gene matches. This CDR3 reads CASRVDRAVNTEAFF. As DNA, the CDR3 is TGTGCCAGCAGGGTAGACAGGGCGGTGAACACTGAAGCTTTCTTT.

The table lists this clone with a few counts. The chain is built from TRBV30 and TRBJ2-7; D possibly corresponds to TRBD1 (5 bases). Trimming pared 2 bases from V and 4 bases from J, leaving 9 bases between. This CDR3 region has 12 residues. Germline V gene data show CDR1 as GTSNPN and CDR2 as SVGIG (reference sequence). For the CDR3, the DNA is TGTGCCTGGAGTCTTCAGGGTTACGAGCAGTACTTC. It codes for CAWSLQGYEQYF.

The chain is built from TRBV5-6 and TRBJ1-2; 7 bases match TRBD1. CDR1 is SGHDT and CDR2 is YYEEEE in the germline V gene. Germline trimming cut 0 bases from V and 7 bases from J; bases unmatched to any gene: 12. The CDR3 extends over 16 amino acids. CDR3 nucleotides: TGTGCCAGCAGCTTGGCCCAGGGGGTCGGGTGGATTGGCTACACCTTC. Encoded protein: CASSLAQGVGWIGYTF.

The chain uses TRBV28 and TRBJ1-2; D unclear. Germline lookup yields CDR1 MDHEN and CDR2 SYDVKM. With 2 bases removed from V and 4 bases from J, the gap between germline ends came to 8 bases. The CDR3 has 13 residues. CDR3 residues: CASSLVAGYGYTF. The CDR3 DNA reads as TGTGCCAGCAGTTTAGTTGCGGGCTATGGCTACACCTTC.

The chain is built from TRBV29-1 and TRBJ1-2, with D perhaps TRBD1 (5 bases). The germline CDR1 and CDR2 sequences are SQVTM and ANQGSEA. The CDR3 sequence is 11 residues long. For the CDR3, the DNA is TGCAGACACCCGGGGGTACATGGCTACACCTTC. It is translated as CRHPGVHGYTF.

This chain connects TRBV18 to TRBJ2-3, with unresolved D. Germline V lookup: CDR1 KGHSH, CDR2 LQKENI. Deletions cut 2 bases from V and 2 bases from J, with 8 bases between. The CDR3 has 14 residues. The CDR3 here is CASSPIPFTDTQYF. The CDR3 DNA is TGTGCCAGCTCACCAATTCCTTTCACAGATACGCAGTATTTT. Full variable domain (rest looked up from reference TRBV18 and TRBJ2-3): NAGVMQNPRHLVRRRGQEARLRCSPMKGHSHVYWYRQLPEEGLKFMVYLQKENIIDESGMPKERFSAEFPKEGPSILRIQQVVRGDSAAYFCASSPIPFTDTQYFGPGTRLTVL.

CDR3 region: CASSPNRGGPYEQYF. The CDR3, as DNA: TGTGCCAGCAGCCCGAACAGGGGCGGCCCCTACGAGCAGTACTTC. The V gene is TRBV9, the J gene TRBJ2-7, with TRBD1 identical over 7 bases. Trimming took 4 bases from V and 2 from J; bases not matched to a gene: 9. The CDR3 has 15 residues. CDR1 and CDR2 from the germline V gene are SGDLS and YYNGEE.

The genes are TRBV18 and TRBJ2-7; 8 nucleotides line up with TRBD2. Germline trimming cut 3 bases from V and 1 base from J; bases unmatched to any gene: 5. CDR1 and CDR2 from the germline V gene are KGHSH and LQKENI. This CDR3 is built from 15 residues. The CDR3 sequence: CASSPPTSGSYEQYF. Written as DNA, the CDR3 is TGTGCCAGCTCACCTCCCACTAGCGGATCCTACGAGCAGTACTTC.

This clone was seen only a few times. The chain joins TRBV28 to TRBJ1-2; D gene ambiguous. The CDR3 has 13 residues. Germline lookup yields CDR1 MDHEN and CDR2 SYDVKM. Trimming shortened V by 2 bases and J by 3 bases, and 7 bases separated the two germline ends. The CDR3 DNA reads TGTGCCAGCAGTTTACAGAGCGACTATGGCTACACCTTC. This codes for CASSLQSDYGYTF.

This clone was picked up a small number of times. The rearrangement links TRBV28 to TRBJ2-4; the match to TRBD1 covers 10 bases. The CDR3 runs to 15 residues. J lost 9 bases, V lost 5 bases, and 10 bases had no gene match. Germline CDR1 MDHEN, CDR2 SYDVKM. The CDR3 sequence is CASSPRGQGVGIQYF. CDR3 DNA: TGTGCCAGCAGTCCCCGAGGACAGGGGGTCGGCATTCAGTACTTC.

This chain connects TRBV30 to TRBJ1-3, with D uncertain. Per the germline V gene, CDR1 is GTSNPN and CDR2 is SVGIG (reference sequence). V was cut by 0 bases and J by 0 bases, with 9 bases left in between. CDR3 length: 15 amino acids. CDR3: CAWSVSGFSGNTIYF. The CDR3 DNA reads as TGTGCCTGGAGTGTAAGCGGGTTCTCTGGAAACACCATATATTTT.

J is TRBJ1-6 and V is TRBV5-4; D unresolved. Germline assignment: CDR1 SGHNT and CDR2 YYREEE (reference sequence). The V gene lost 2 bases and the J gene lost 1 base, with 7 bases spanning the gap. This CDR3 region has 15 residues. CDR3 region: CASSFGSSYNSPLHF. The CDR3 DNA reads as TGTGCCAGCAGCTTTGGGAGTTCCTATAATTCACCCCTCCACTTT.

This clone was seen a handful of times. V and J are TRBV28 and TRBJ1-5, with a weak D call TRBD1 (5 bases). The CDR3 length is 15 residues. Trimming left V 6 bases short and J 1 base short, with 13 bases between. Germline CDR1 and CDR2: MDHEN and SYDVKM. DNA for the CDR3: TGTGCCAGCAGCCGGGGGATCTGGAGCAATCAGCCCCAGCATTTT. Translating gives CASSRGIWSNQPQHF.

The chain carries TRBV9 and TRBJ2-1, with 9 bases fitting TRBD2. Germline assignment: CDR1 SGDLS and CDR2 YYNGEE. V shed 4 bases and J 3 bases; nucleotides not matched to a gene: 14. The CDR3 has 18 residues. CDR3 coding DNA: TGTGCCAGCAGCCCCCCCCGGAACCAGCGGGGGGTCTACAATGAGCAGTTCTTC. Encoded protein: CASSPPRNQRGVYNEQFF.

This clone was observed a few times. CDR3 in amino acids: CASSRRQVQETQYF. CDR3 DNA: TGCGCCAGCAGCCGAAGACAGGTCCAAGAGACCCAGTACTTC. This rearrangement joins TRBV5-1 to TRBJ2-5; tentative D call: TRBD1 (6 bases). Trimming cost V 4 bases and J 1 base, with 11 bases left between them. Germline V gives CDR1 SGHRS, CDR2 YFSETQ. The length of the CDR3 is 14 residues.

The CDR3 DNA sequence: TGTGCCAGCAGCGCCTTAACCAGGGTGCTCCTCAATGAGCAGTTCTTC. Amino acids: CASSALTRVLLNEQFF. This chain uses TRBV5-6 with TRBJ2-1; a possible D gene is TRBD1 (5 bases). The germline CDR1 and CDR2 sequences are SGHDT and YYEEEE. This CDR3 spans 16 amino acids. V shed 4 bases and J shed 6 bases, with 20 bases lying between them.

Only a few counts were recorded for this clone. The same CDR3 is also encoded by other DNA sequences in this sample. The V call is TRBV18, the J call TRBJ2-5, with D perhaps matching TRBD1 (6 bases). This CDR3 has 15 amino acids. Germline V gene data show CDR1 as KGHSH and CDR2 as LQKENI. The V gene lost 6 bases and the J gene lost 0 bases, with 14 bases spanning the gap. The CDR3 region is CASSPNRADQETQYF. DNA of the CDR3: TGTGCCAGCTCCCCTAACAGGGCCGACCAAGAGACCCAGTACTTC.

This clone has just a few counts. V is TRBV29-1 and J is TRBJ2-3; the match to TRBD2 covers 7 bases. V gave up 4 bases and J gave up 4 bases; unmatched junction bases: 8. The CDR3 spans 14 residues. In germline, CDR1 is SQVTM, CDR2 ANQGSEA. CDR3 residues: CSVGFGLGADTQYF. CDR3 sequence (DNA): TGCAGCGTTGGATTCGGACTAGGAGCAGATACGCAGTATTTT.

This clone showed up just once. This rearrangement joins TRBV7-2 to TRBJ1-2, with D maybe TRBD1 (5 bases). V lost 5 bases and J 8 bases, leaving 12 bases between the germline ends. The CDR3 is 12 residues long. Germline V gene lookup returns CDR1 SGHTA and CDR2 FQGNSA. CDR3 sequence reads: CASSQGLEGYTF. The CDR3 DNA reads as TGTGCCAGCAGCCAGGGCCTTGAAGGCTACACCTTC. Full variable domain (remainder filled in from reference TRBV7-2 and TRBJ1-2): GAGVSQSPSNKVTEKGKDVELRCDPISGHTALYWYRQSLGQGLEFLIYFQGNSAPDKSGLPSDRFSAERTGGSVSTLTIQRTQQEDSAVYLCASSQGLEGYTFGSGTRLTVV.

This clone was picked up a small number of times. The V gene is TRBV2, the J gene TRBJ2-2; no firm D call. The germline V gene has CDR1 SNHLY and CDR2 FYNNEI. Trimming stripped 6 bases from V and 7 bases from J, with 9 bases between. The CDR3 spans 12 residues. DNA of the CDR3: TGTGCCAGCAGCGCTCTTAGCGGGGAGCTGTTTTTT. This translates into CASSALSGELFF.